This TCR beta chain was sequenced during a study of blood T cell repertoires in COVID-19. Clones were sequenced by immunoSEQ multiplex PCR, and TCRdb holds only the in-frame ones, with some missing. The sample lists tens of thousands of clones, roughly 80% occurring once. The receptor comes from a human donor in a cohort sampled during active COVID-19. Sequencing was carried out using peripheral blood.

Written as DNA, the CDR3 is TGTGCCAGCAGACCGGTCGGGGGAGGGACTGAAGCTTTCTTT. As protein: CASRPVGGGTEAFF. The J gene is TRBJ1-1, the V gene TRBV9; tentatively, D is TRBD1 (5 bases). The germline V gene encodes CDR1 SGDLS and CDR2 YYNGEE. Trimming took off 5 bases at V and 5 bases at J, with 16 bases between the two ends. The CDR3 spans 14 residues.